This T cell receptor beta chain was documented in a study of immune heterogeneity within non-small cell lung tumors. Overall study results and limits: Identical dominant CDR3 beta clonotypes were found recurring across a patient's tumor sites, along with site-unique high-frequency clones. With an R of 0.3 to 0.4, local T-cell clonality correlated moderately but significantly with local tumor mutational burden. Most high-frequency T-cell receptor beta clonotypes were specific to a single patient.

Bulk tumor genomic DNA, 450 to 750 ng per sample, was the template. Doctors removed several biopsies from each primary tumor during surgery, keeping them far apart. Their non-small cell lung cancer was newly diagnosed and untreated, and the patients underwent curative surgery. Using 32 V and 13 J primers, multiplex PCR amplified TCR beta CDR3. TCRdb re-called the multiplex PCR reads with MiXCR, one entry per CDR3 protein. The sample holds 5,000 to 6,500 distinct CDR3 sequences, 15% to 20% seen once. Trimming at V came to 2 bases and at J to 0 bases, leaving 2 bases not matched to a gene. Germline V gene data show CDR1 as LGHDT and CDR2 as YNNKEL (reference sequence). The CDR3 is 15 amino acids. This clonotype is medium-sized by share. Its target is unknown.

The genes are TRBV3-1 and TRBJ2-3; 7 bases fit TRBD2. Sequenced input: lung tumor tissue. This TCR came from a middle-aged man with non-small cell lung cancer. The CDR3 region is CASSQSGASTDTQYF. CDR3 DNA sequence: TGTGCCAGCAGCCAAAGCGGGGCAAGCACAGATACGCAGTATTTT.